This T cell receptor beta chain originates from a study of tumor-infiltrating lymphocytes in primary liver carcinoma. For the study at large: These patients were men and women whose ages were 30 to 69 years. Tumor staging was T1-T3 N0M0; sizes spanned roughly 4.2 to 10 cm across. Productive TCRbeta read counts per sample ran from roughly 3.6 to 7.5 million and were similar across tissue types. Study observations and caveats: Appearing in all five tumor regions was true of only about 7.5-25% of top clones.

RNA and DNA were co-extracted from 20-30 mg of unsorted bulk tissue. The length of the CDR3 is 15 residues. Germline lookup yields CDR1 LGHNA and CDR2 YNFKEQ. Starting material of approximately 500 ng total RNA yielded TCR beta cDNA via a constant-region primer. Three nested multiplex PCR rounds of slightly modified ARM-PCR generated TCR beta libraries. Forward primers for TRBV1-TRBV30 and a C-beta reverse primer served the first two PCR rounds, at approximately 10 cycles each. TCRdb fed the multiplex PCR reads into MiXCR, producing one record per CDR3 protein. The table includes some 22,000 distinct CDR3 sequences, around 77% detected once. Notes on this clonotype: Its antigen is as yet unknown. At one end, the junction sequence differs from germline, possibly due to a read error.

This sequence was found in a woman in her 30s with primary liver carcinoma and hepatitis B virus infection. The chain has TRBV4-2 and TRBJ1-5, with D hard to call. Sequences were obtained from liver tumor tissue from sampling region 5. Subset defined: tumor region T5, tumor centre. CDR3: CPSSQDMILDQHQHF. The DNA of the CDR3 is TGTCCCAGCAGCCAAGATATGATATTGGATCAGCACCAGCATTTT.